This T cell receptor beta chain was found in a study of blood T cell repertoires in COVID-19. Turning to the study itself: COVID-19 samples from acute and convalescent phases originated in the United States, Italy and Spain. PBMCs, B-cell-depleted T cells, or T cells were the source of the cDNA or gDNA that made up the material.

Only one count was recorded for this clone. The V end lost 6 bases, the J end lost 9 bases, and 12 bases lay between the germline ends. The CDR3 length is 11 residues. Germline V gives CDR1 SQVTM, CDR2 ANQGSEA. Source study methods: Amplification of reference gene primers provided the estimated nucleated cell counts. Data came from immunoSEQ multiplex PCR; TCRdb stores just in-frame clones and leaves some out. Clone size and the V and J calls come from that table; the DNA yielded D and trimming. The table includes under 20,000 clones, about 91% detected once. This chain links TRBV29-1 with TRBJ2-1; D gene ambiguous. The sequence derives from a man aged 55 to 70 with active COVID-19. Material for sequencing was peripheral blood. The CDR3 loop reads CSVGPTSEQFF. The CDR3 DNA sequence: TGCAGCGTGGGCCCCACCAGTGAGCAGTTCTTC.